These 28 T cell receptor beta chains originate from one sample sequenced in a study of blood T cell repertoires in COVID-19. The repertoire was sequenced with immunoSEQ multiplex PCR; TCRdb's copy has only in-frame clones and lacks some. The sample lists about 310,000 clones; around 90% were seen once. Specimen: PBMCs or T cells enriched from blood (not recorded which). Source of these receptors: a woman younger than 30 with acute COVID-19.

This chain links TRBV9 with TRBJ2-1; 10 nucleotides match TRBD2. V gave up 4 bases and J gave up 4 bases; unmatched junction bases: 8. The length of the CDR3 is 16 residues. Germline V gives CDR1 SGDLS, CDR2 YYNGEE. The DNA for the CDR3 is TGTGCCAGCAGCAGAGGGGGTAGCGGGAGGTACAATGAGCAGTTCTTC. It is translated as CASSRGGSGRYNEQFF.

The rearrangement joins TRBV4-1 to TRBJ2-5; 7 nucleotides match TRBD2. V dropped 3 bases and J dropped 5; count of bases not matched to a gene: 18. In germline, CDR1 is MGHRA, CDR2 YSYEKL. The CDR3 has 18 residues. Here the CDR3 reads CASSQGIQLAVWTETQYF. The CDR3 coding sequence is TGCGCCAGCAGCCAGGGGATCCAGCTAGCGGTGTGGACCGAGACCCAGTACTTC.

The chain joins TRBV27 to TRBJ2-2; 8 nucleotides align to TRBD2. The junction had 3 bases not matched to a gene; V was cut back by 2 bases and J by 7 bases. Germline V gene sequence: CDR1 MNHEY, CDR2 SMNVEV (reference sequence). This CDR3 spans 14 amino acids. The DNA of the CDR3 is TGTGCCAGCAGTTTACGGGAGGGCAGCGGGGAGCTGTTTTTT. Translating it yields CASSLREGSGELFF.

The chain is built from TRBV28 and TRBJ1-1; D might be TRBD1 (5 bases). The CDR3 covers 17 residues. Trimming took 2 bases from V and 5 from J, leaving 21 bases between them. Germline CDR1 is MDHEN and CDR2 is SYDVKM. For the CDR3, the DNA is TGTGCCAGCAGTTTAGGGGGGACGCCAAAAACTGGGACTGAAGCTTTCTTT. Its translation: CASSLGGTPKTGTEAFF.

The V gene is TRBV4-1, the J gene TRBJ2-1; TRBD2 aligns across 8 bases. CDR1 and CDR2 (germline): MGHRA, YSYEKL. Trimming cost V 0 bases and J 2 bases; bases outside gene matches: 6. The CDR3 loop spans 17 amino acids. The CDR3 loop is CASSQDRLAGTYNEQFF. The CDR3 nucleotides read TGCGCCAGCAGCCAAGATCGGCTAGCGGGTACCTACAATGAGCAGTTCTTC.

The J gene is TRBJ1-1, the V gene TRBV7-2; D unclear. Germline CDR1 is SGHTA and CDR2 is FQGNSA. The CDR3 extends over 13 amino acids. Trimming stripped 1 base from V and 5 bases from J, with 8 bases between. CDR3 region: CASSLVRMTEAFF. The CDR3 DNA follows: TGTGCCAGCAGCTTAGTCAGGATGACTGAAGCTTTCTTT.

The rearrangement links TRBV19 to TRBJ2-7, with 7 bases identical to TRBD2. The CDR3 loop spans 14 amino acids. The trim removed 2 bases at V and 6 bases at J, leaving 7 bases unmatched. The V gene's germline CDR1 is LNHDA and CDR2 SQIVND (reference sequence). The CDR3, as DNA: TGTGCCAGTAGTATACCGGGACTAAAAGGCGAGCAGTACTTC. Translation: CASSIPGLKGEQYF.

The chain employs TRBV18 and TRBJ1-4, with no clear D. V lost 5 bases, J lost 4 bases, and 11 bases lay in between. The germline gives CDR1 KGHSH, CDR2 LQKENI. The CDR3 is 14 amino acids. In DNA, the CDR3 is TGTGCCAGCTCAGTCGGGGTCCTTAATGAAAAACTGTTTTTT. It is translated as CASSVGVLNEKLFF. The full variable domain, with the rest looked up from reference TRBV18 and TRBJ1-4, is NAGVMQNPRHLVRRRGQEARLRCSPMKGHSHVYWYRQLPEEGLKFMVYLQKENIIDESGMPKERFSAEFPKEGPSILRIQQVVRGDSAAYFCASSVGVLNEKLFFGSGTQLSVL.

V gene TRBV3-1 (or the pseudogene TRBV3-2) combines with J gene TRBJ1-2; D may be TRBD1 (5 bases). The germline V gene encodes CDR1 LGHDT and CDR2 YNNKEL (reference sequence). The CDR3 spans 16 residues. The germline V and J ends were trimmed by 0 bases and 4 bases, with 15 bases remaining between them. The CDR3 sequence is CASSQDARGTVYGYTF. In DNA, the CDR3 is TGTGCCAGCAGCCAAGATGCAAGGGGAACCGTCTATGGCTACACCTTC.

The CDR3 loop reads CATSRDRPDRGTGYTF. The CDR3 nucleotides read TGTGCCACCAGCAGAGATCGGCCCGACAGGGGAACTGGCTACACCTTC. The chain links TRBV15 to TRBJ1-2; TRBD1 agrees at 8 bases. V was pared by 0 bases and J by 7 bases, with 10 bases of the junction left unmatched. The germline V gene has CDR1 LNHNV and CDR2 YYDKDF (reference sequence). The CDR3 runs to 16 residues.

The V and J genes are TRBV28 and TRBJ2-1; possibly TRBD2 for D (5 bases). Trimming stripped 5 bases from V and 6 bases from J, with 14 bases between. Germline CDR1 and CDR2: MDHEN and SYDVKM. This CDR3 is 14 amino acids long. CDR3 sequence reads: CASSPRAVVNEQFF. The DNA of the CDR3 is TGTGCCAGCAGTCCGCGGGCGGTGGTCAATGAGCAGTTCTTC.

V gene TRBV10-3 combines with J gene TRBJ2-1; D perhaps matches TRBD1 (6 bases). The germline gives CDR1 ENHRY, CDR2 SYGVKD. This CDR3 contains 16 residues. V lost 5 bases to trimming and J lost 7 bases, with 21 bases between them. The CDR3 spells CAISTGTTTKENEQFF. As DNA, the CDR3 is TGTGCCATCAGTACCGGGACAACGACTAAAGAGAATGAGCAGTTCTTC.

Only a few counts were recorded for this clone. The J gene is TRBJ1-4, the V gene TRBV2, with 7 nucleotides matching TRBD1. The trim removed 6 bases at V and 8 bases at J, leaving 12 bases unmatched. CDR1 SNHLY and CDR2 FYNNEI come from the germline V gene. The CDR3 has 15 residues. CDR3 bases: TGTGCCAGCAGCCGGGACAGACGGGCAGGGGAAAAACTGTTTTTT. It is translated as CASSRDRRAGEKLFF.

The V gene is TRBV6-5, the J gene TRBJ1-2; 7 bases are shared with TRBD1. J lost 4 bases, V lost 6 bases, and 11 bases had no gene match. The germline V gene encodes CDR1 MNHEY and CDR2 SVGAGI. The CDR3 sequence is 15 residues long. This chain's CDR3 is CASSPRQGTLYGYTF. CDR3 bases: TGTGCCAGCAGCCCCCGACAGGGAACCCTCTATGGCTACACCTTC.

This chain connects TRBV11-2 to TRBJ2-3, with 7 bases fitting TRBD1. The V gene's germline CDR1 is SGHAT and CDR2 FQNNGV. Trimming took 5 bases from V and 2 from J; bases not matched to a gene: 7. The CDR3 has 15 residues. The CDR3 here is CASSLTGYNTDTQYF. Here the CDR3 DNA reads TGTGCCAGCAGCCTGACAGGGTATAACACAGATACGCAGTATTTT.

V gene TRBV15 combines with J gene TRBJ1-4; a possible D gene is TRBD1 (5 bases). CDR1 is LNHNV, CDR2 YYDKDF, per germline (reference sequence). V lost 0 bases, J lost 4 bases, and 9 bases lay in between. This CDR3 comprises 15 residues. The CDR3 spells CATSREPRVNEKLFF. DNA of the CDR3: TGTGCCACCAGCAGAGAACCCAGGGTTAATGAAAAACTGTTTTTT.

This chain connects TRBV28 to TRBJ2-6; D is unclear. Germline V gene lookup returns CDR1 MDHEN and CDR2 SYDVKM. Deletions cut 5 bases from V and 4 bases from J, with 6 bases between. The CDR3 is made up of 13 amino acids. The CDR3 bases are TGTGCCAGCAGTCCCCAGGGGGCCAACGTCCTGACTTTC. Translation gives CASSPQGANVLTF.

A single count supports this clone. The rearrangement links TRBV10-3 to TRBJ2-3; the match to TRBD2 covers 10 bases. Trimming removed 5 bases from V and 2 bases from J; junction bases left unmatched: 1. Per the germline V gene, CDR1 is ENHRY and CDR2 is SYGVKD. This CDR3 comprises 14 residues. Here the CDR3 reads CAISSGRATDTQYF. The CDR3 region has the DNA TGTGCCATCAGTAGCGGGAGGGCCACAGATACGCAGTATTTT.

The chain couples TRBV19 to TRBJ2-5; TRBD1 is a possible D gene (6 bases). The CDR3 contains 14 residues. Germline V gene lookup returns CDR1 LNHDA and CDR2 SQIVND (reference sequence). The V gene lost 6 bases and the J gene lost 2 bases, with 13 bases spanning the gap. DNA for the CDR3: TGTGCCAGTAGCCGGACAGCTTCTCAAGAGACCCAGTACTTC. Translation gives CASSRTASQETQYF. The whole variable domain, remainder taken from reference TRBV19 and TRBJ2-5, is DGGITQSPKYLFRKEGQNVTLSCEQNLNHDAMYWYRQDPGQGLRLIYYSQIVNDFQKGDIAEGYSVSREKKESFPLTVTSAQKNPTAFYLCASSRTASQETQYFGPGTRLLVL.

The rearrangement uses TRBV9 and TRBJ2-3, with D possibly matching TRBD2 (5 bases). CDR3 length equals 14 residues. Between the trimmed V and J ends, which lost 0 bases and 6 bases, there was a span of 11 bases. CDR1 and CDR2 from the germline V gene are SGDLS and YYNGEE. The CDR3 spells CASSVEAGMDTQYF. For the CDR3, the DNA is TGTGCCAGCAGCGTAGAGGCGGGCATGGATACGCAGTATTTT.

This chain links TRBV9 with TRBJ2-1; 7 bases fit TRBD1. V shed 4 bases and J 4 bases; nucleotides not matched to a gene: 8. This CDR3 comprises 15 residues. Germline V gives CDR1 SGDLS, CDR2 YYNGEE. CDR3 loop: CASSLGQGDYNEQFF. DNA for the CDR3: TGTGCCAGCAGCCTCGGCCAGGGGGATTACAATGAGCAGTTCTTC.

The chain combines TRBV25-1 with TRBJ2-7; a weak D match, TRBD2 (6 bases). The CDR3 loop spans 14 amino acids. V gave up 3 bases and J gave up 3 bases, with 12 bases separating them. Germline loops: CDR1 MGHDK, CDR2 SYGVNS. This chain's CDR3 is CASSERGEDYEQYF. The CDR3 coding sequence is TGTGCCAGCAGTGAGAGAGGGGAGGACTACGAGCAGTACTTC.

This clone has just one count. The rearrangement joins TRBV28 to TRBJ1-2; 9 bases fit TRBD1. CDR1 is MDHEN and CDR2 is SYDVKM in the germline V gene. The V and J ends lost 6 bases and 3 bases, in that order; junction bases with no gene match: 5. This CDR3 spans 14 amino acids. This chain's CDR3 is CASRLQGAYYGYTF. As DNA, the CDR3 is TGTGCCAGCAGGTTACAGGGGGCCTACTATGGCTACACCTTC.

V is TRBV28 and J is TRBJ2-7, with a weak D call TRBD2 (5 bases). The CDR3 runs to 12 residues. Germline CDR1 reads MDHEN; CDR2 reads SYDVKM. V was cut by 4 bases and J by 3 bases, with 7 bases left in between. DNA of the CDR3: TGTGCCAGCAGTTACCGGGACTACGAGCAGTACTTC. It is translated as CASSYRDYEQYF. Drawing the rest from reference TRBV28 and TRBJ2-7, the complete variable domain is DVKVTQSSRYLVKRTGEKVFLECVQDMDHENMFWYRQDPGLGLRLIYFSYDVKMKEKGDIPEGYSVSREKKERFSLILESASTNQTSMYLCASSYRDYEQYFGPGTRLTVT.

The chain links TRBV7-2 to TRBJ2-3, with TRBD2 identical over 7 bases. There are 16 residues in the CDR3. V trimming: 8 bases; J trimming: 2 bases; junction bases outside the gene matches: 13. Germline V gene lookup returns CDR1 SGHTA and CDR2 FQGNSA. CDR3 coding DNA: TGTGCCAGCCTACCGGGTGCAGCGGGGCTCACAGATACGCAGTATTTT. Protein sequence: CASLPGAAGLTDTQYF. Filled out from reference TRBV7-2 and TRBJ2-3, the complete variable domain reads GAGVSQSPSNKVTEKGKDVELRCDPISGHTALYWYRQSLGQGLEFLIYFQGNSAPDKSGLPSDRFSAERTGGSVSTLTIQRTQQEDSAVYLCASLPGAAGLTDTQYFGPGTRLTVL.

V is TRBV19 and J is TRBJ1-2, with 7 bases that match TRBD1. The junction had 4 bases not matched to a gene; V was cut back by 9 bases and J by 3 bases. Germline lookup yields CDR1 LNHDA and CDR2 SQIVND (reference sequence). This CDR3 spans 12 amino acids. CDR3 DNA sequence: TGTGCCAGCAAAGACAGGGACTATGGCTACACCTTC. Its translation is CASKDRDYGYTF.

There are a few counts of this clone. CDR3 DNA sequence: TGCAGCGTTGAGGACCGACAGGGAAGGGGCTACACCTTC. Its translation: CSVEDRQGRGYTF. V gene TRBV29-1 combines with J gene TRBJ1-2, with 7 positions matching TRBD1. CDR1 and CDR2 from the germline V gene are SQVTM and ANQGSEA. V gave up 3 bases and J gave up 8 bases; unmatched junction bases: 9. The CDR3 is 13 residues long.

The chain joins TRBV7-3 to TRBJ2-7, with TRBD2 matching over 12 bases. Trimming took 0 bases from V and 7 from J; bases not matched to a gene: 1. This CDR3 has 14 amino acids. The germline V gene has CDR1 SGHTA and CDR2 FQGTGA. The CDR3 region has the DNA TGTGCCAGCAGCTTAACAGGGACTAGCGGGGAGCAGTACTTC. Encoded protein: CASSLTGTSGEQYF. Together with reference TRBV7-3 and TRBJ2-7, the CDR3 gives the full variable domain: GAGVSQTPSNKVTEKGKYVELRCDPISGHTALYWYRQSLGQGPEFLIYFQGTGAADDSGLPNDRFFAVRPEGSVSTLKIQRTERGDSAVYLCASSLTGTSGEQYFGPGTRLTVT.